What follows describes a single TCR beta chain. Its target is not known. The sample belongs to a study of beta chain features in type 1 diabetes. Study-wide points: People with Type 1 diabetes carried modestly yet significantly shorter TCRB CDR3s in all four CD4+ subsets.

Isolated RNA was reverse transcribed in full, so expressed TCRB transcripts were sequenced. Generated by immunoSEQ multiplex PCR, the TCRdb table keeps only in-frame clones and is missing some. Altogether about 230,000 clones are present, 16% being singletons, with the ten largest covering approximately 0.081%. The CDR3 loop spans 15 amino acids. Germline V lookup: CDR1 SNHLY, CDR2 FYNNEI. The ends lost 6 bases at V and 2 bases at J; junction bases unmatched: 7. The receptor's source is a man between 25 and 39 years old with type 1 diabetes. V and J are TRBV2 and TRBJ2-3; 8 bases line up with TRBD1. Sequencing was performed on naive CD4+ T cells from blood. The CDR3 region has the DNA TGTGCCAGCAGGGCCGACAGGGGACACACAGATACGCAGTATTTT. Protein product: CASRADRGHTDTQYF.